This TCR beta chain came from a study of T cell clonotyping in hematopoietic cell transplantation. The data were produced by immunoSEQ multiplex PCR, yet TCRdb's version contains in-frame clones alone and is incomplete. Of 8,000 to 10,000 clones listed, under 95% are singletons. A note on this clone: Antigen: not known.

General study points: Broader posttransplant TCR repertoire diversity was predicted by graft donor and pretransplant recipient Inverse Simpson Index values. Without cell sorting, CD4 versus CD8 contributions remain unresolved. At the given depth, recipient repertoires were over 95% de novo clonotypes. Pathologically expanded recipient clonotypes increased progressively from day 30 to day 180 as diversity fell.

The CDR3 is 13 residues long. J was trimmed by 1 base and V by 4 bases; bases with no gene match: 0. Germline CDR1 reads SNHLY; CDR2 reads FYNNEI. V gene TRBV2 combines with J gene TRBJ1-1; 7 bases line up with TRBD1. Here the sequenced sample was PBMCs, taken 100 days after allogeneic stem cell transplant. The receptor's source is a male patient in his forties or fifties who had an allogeneic stem cell transplant from a related donor, so T cells may come from the graft donor. Some clones in this sample may be carry-over from other donors' samples. CDR3 sequence reads: CASSGQGNTEAFF. The CDR3 DNA reads TGTGCCAGCAGTGGACAGGGGAACACTGAAGCTTTCTTT. Looking up the rest from reference TRBV2 and TRBJ1-1 gives the full variable domain: EPEVTQTPSHQVTQMGQEVILRCVPISNHLYFYWYRQILGQKVEFLVSFYNNEISEKSEIFDDQFSVERPDGSNFTLKIRSTKLEDSAMYFCASSGQGNTEAFFGQGTRLTVV.